What follows are 18 T cell receptor beta chains derived from one specimen sequenced in a study of cytomegalovirus exposure and HLA in healthy donors (dated by TCRdb to about 2017). The library was prepared using the immunoSEQ multiplex PCR assay. A mixture of 60 forward primers for TCR Vbeta segments and 13 reverse primers for TCR Jbeta segments was used in the multiplex PCR. The table was pulled from immuneACCESS by TCRdb, which kept in-frame rearrangements only. Such tables lose some clones; where checked, under half of the loss comes from unresolved V genes, and the rest has no known cause. The table for this sample lists roughly 180,000 clones; over 70% of them were counted only once. Jointly, the top ten make up around 2.2% of the sample. The sample comprised PBMCs. These receptors were collected from a woman aged 18-30 years in good health and CMV-seropositive.

V is TRBV19 and J is TRBJ1-1; the D gene is possibly TRBD1 (6 bases). Trimming stripped 3 bases from V and 4 bases from J, with 15 bases between. The germline V gene encodes CDR1 LNHDA and CDR2 SQIVND (reference sequence). The CDR3 extends over 15 amino acids. CDR3 residues: CASSIGQGLSTEAFF. The CDR3 nucleotides are TGTGCCAGTAGTATTGGTCAGGGGCTGAGCACTGAAGCTTTCTTT.

This chain links TRBV4-1 with TRBJ1-5, with a possible D match to TRBD1 (5 bases). Germline assignment: CDR1 MGHRA and CDR2 YSYEKL. Trimming left V 1 base short and J 0 bases short, with 13 bases between. This CDR3 spans 17 amino acids. CDR3 coding DNA: TGCGCCAGCAGCCAAGGAATAACGGGGGGTAGCAATCAGCCCCAGCATTTT. The encoded protein is CASSQGITGGSNQPQHF.

This clone was seen more than once but under ten times. The rearrangement joins TRBV7-8 to TRBJ1-2, with D perhaps matching TRBD1 (6 bases). The V gene lost 5 bases and the J gene lost 9 bases, with 13 bases spanning the gap. CDR1 is SGHVS, CDR2 FQNEAQ, per germline. The CDR3 has 12 residues. The DNA of the CDR3 is TGTGCCAGCAGCCATTCCGACAGGAGCTACACCTTC. This codes for CASSHSDRSYTF.

CDR3 coding DNA: TGTGCCAGCAGCGCCGGGACAGGGGGCTCTGGGGCCAACGTCCTGACTTTC. It specifies CASSAGTGGSGANVLTF. The chain carries TRBV6-4 and TRBJ2-6, with TRBD1 matching over 11 bases. Germline loops: CDR1 MRHNA, CDR2 SNTAGT. The CDR3 contains 17 residues. J was trimmed by 0 bases and V by 6 bases; bases with no gene match: 4.

The chain carries TRBV19 and TRBJ2-3, with TRBD2 matching over 7 bases. The CDR3 has 14 residues. Per germline, CDR1 LNHDA and CDR2 SQIVND (reference sequence). V lost 3 bases, J lost 3 bases, and 3 bases stayed unmatched. The CDR3 sequence: CASSIFGGTDTQYF. DNA of the CDR3: TGTGCCAGTAGTATCTTCGGGGGGACAGATACGCAGTATTTT.

This clone was picked up a small number of times. A far more abundant clone sits one base away, making this likely a read error. The chain uses TRBV11-2 and TRBJ1-1; the D gene is possibly TRBD1 (5 bases). The CDR3 is 14 residues long. Per the germline V gene, CDR1 is SGHAT and CDR2 is FQNNGV. Trimming stripped 5 bases from V and 0 bases from J, with 10 bases between. CDR3 sequence (DNA): TGTGCCAGCAGCCCGACAGCTCTGAACACTGAAGCTTTCTTT. Translation: CASSPTALNTEAFF. The whole variable domain, remainder taken from reference TRBV11-2 and TRBJ1-1, is EAGVAQSPRYKIIEKRQSVAFWCNPISGHATLYWYQQILGQGPKLLIQFQNNGVVDDSQLPKDRFSAERLKGVDSTLKIQPAKLEDSAVYLCASSPTALNTEAFFGQGTRLTVV.

CDR3 bases: TGCGCCAGCGAAGACAGGCTCAGCTCCTACGAGCAGTACTTC. Protein sequence: CASEDRLSSYEQYF. The genes are TRBV10-2 and TRBJ2-7; tentatively, D is TRBD1 (6 bases). V lost 8 bases, J lost 0 bases, and 14 bases lay in between. The germline CDR1 and CDR2 sequences are WSHSY and SAAADI. This CDR3 spans 14 amino acids.

The V call is TRBV7-8, the J call TRBJ1-3; a weak D match, TRBD1 (6 bases). This CDR3 contains 16 residues. Germline V lookup: CDR1 SGHVS, CDR2 FQNEAQ. V dropped 4 bases and J dropped 4 bases, with 17 bases sitting between them. CDR3 protein: CASSSAQGGEGNTIYF. Written as DNA, the CDR3 is TGTGCCAGCAGCTCCGCACAGGGCGGCGAAGGAAACACCATATATTTT.

The chain has TRBV4-1 and TRBJ2-3; 10 bases map to TRBD2. The CDR3 extends over 17 amino acids. CDR1 is MGHRA, CDR2 YSYEKL, per germline. V shed 1 base, J shed 1 base, and the junction held 5 bases outside the gene matches. The CDR3, as DNA: TGCGCCAGCAGCCAAGGAGCGGGGGGGACCCGCACAGATACGCAGTATTTT. Translating it yields CASSQGAGGTRTDTQYF.

The gene calls are TRBV5-1 and TRBJ2-5, with D possibly TRBD2 on 6 matching bases. V dropped 4 bases and J dropped 2 bases, with 15 bases sitting between them. Germline lookup yields CDR1 SGHRS and CDR2 YFSETQ. The CDR3 has 15 amino acids. CDR3 in DNA: TGCGCCAGCAGCCGGCGGGGCGGGGATCAAGAGACCCAGTACTTC. It translates to CASSRRGGDQETQYF.

This clone appeared a few times. The chain uses TRBV4-1 and TRBJ2-3; 7 bases match TRBD2. CDR1 and CDR2 (germline): MGHRA, YSYEKL. This CDR3 region has 16 residues. V gave up 1 base and J gave up 0 bases; unmatched junction bases: 4. DNA of the CDR3: TGCGCCAGCAGCCAAGGGGGAGGGCACAGCACAGATACGCAGTATTTT. This encodes CASSQGGGHSTDTQYF.

This clone has a single count. This CDR3 reads CASSLGDQPQHF. In nucleotides, the CDR3 is TGTGCCAGCAGCTTAGGCGATCAGCCCCAGCATTTT. The chain carries TRBV13 and TRBJ1-5; D remains unclear. In germline, CDR1 is PRHDT, CDR2 FYEKMQ (reference sequence). The CDR3 has 12 residues. The ends were cut back, 0 bases at V and 5 bases at J, with 2 bases in the middle. The full variable domain, in which reference TRBV13 and TRBJ1-5 provide the parts outside the CDR3, is AAGVIQSPRHLIKEKRETATLKCYPIPRHDTVYWYQQGPGQDPQFLISFYEKMQSDKGSIPDRFSAQQFSDYHSELNMSSLELGDSALYFCASSLGDQPQHFGDGTRLSIL.

V is TRBV27 and J is TRBJ2-7; D may be TRBD2 (6 bases). Trimming stripped 0 bases from V and 7 bases from J, with 13 bases between. The CDR3 is made up of 14 amino acids. Germline V lookup: CDR1 MNHEY, CDR2 SMNVEV (reference sequence). The CDR3 region has the DNA TGTGCCAGCAGTTTATCTCAAGGGACTGGGGAGCAGTACTTC. Its translation: CASSLSQGTGEQYF.

This clone was picked up a small number of times. This chain links TRBV2 with TRBJ1-1, with 7 bases fitting TRBD1. This CDR3 contains 12 residues. The germline V gene has CDR1 SNHLY and CDR2 FYNNEI. After removal of 4 bases from V and 8 bases from J, the junction contained 4 bases not matched to a gene. The CDR3 is CASSGQGLEAFF. DNA of the CDR3: TGTGCCAGCAGTGGACAGGGTTTGGAAGCTTTCTTT.

The V gene is TRBV4-1, the J gene TRBJ2-3; D not certain. CDR1 and CDR2 (germline): MGHRA, YSYEKL. This CDR3 is 15 amino acids long. V dropped 0 bases and J dropped 2 bases, with 9 bases sitting between them. The CDR3 DNA sequence: TGCGCCAGCAGCCAAGATCATCCAGTCACAGATACGCAGTATTTT. Protein: CASSQDHPVTDTQYF.

V usage is TRBV10-3 and J usage is TRBJ1-6; tentative D call: TRBD1 (6 bases). Deletions cut 7 bases from V and 5 bases from J, with 18 bases between. CDR3 length: 16 amino acids. Germline CDR1 reads ENHRY; CDR2 reads SYGVKD. CDR3 DNA sequence: TGTGCCATCAAAAAACAGGGAATTGGAGATAATTCACCCCTCCACTTT. Amino acids: CAIKKQGIGDNSPLHF.

The chain combines TRBV13 with TRBJ1-4; the D gene is possibly TRBD1 (6 bases). V lost 5 bases, J lost 6 bases, and 16 bases lay in between. This CDR3 is built from 15 residues. CDR1 is PRHDT, CDR2 FYEKMQ, per germline (reference sequence). As DNA, the CDR3 is TGTGCCAGCAGCGCCCCGGGCCAGGGGTATGAAAAACTGTTTTTT. As protein: CASSAPGQGYEKLFF.

The V and J genes are TRBV19 and TRBJ1-1, with TRBD1 as a possible D gene (5 bases). The germline V gene has CDR1 LNHDA and CDR2 SQIVND (reference sequence). The CDR3 spans 14 residues. V lost 10 bases and J lost 5, with 20 bases in between. The CDR3 spells CATAIWGRGTEAFF. In DNA form, the CDR3 reads TGTGCCACCGCGATTTGGGGGAGGGGAACTGAAGCTTTCTTT.